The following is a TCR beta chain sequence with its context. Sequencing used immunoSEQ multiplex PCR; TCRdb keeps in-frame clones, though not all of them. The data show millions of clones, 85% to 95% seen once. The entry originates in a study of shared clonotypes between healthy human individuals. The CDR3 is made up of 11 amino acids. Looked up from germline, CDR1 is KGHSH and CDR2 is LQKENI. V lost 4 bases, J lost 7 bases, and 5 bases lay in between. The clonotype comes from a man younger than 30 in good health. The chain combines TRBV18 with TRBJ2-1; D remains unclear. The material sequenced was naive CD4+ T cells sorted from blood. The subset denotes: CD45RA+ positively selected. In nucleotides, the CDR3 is TGTGCCAGCTCACAGAGAAATGAGCAGTTCTTC. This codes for CASSQRNEQFF.